The 23 T cell receptor beta chains presented below share a single source sample, sequenced in a study of OX40 agonist ivuxolimab in advanced cancers. Assay used: immunoSEQ multiplex PCR; TCRdb lists only in-frame clones, some missing. There are 35,000 to 40,000 clones in the sample; 88% occur only once, and 9.5% to 15% lies in the top ten. The sequenced sample was CD4+ or CD8+ T cells sorted from blood, obtained in a trial of the OX40 agonist ivuxolimab. Receptor source: an adult with an advanced solid tumor such as melanoma, head and neck, liver or kidney cancer.

The chain combines TRBV9 with TRBJ2-3; a possible D gene is TRBD2 (6 bases). Germline V CDR1 and CDR2: SGDLS, YYNGEE. V lost 0 bases to trimming and J lost 4 bases, with 9 bases between them. CDR3 length: 14 amino acids. CDR3 amino acids: CASSVGEVSDTQYF. Here the CDR3 DNA reads TGTGCCAGCAGCGTAGGGGAGGTCTCAGATACGCAGTATTTT.

The chain has TRBV21-1 and TRBJ2-3; the table's D call, TRBD2, was not checked against the DNA. TRBV21-1 is designated a pseudogene. The length of the CDR3 is 14 residues. The DNA of the CDR3 is TGTGCCAGCAGGGGACTAGCAGGGACAGATACGCAGTATTTT. It specifies CASRGLAGTDTQYF.

The chain combines TRBV19 with TRBJ2-1; 7 nucleotides match TRBD2. The CDR3 runs 14 residues. The germline gives CDR1 LNHDA, CDR2 SQIVND (reference sequence). V was clipped by 8 bases and J by 7 bases; unmatched bases: 11. CDR3 sequence (DNA): TGTGCCAGTCGCCTGGGCGGGAGTCCGAATGAGCAGTTCTTC. This gives the protein CASRLGGSPNEQFF.

This clone qualifies as medium-sized (0.01 to 0.1%). The rearrangement joins TRBV28 to TRBJ2-7; maybe TRBD1 (6 bases). V was shortened by 3 bases and J by 2 bases, with 26 bases between the two germline ends. Germline V gene sequence: CDR1 MDHEN, CDR2 SYDVKM. The CDR3 covers 19 residues. The CDR3 is CASSLLGTPSGYLTYEQYF. The CDR3 DNA is TGTGCCAGCAGTTTGTTAGGGACACCGTCGGGGTACCTCACCTACGAGCAGTACTTC.

This chain connects TRBV5-1 to TRBJ2-1, with 14 bases aligning to TRBD2. V shed 0 bases and J 7 bases; nucleotides not matched to a gene: 9. Germline CDR1 and CDR2: SGHRS and YFSETQ. CDR3 length: 18 residues. The CDR3 bases are TGCGCCAGCAGCTTGGACCCGGGACTAGCGGGAGTAGGGAATGAGCAGTTCTTC. This codes for CASSLDPGLAGVGNEQFF.

This clone was counted a single time. A much larger clonotype is one base distant, so this may be a read error. The sample has other DNA sequences that encode this CDR3 too. The CDR3 coding sequence is TGTGCCAGCAGCTTAGCGGGGGGGTACAATGAGCAGTTCTTC. Translation: CASSLAGGYNEQFF. The chain recombines TRBV7-8 with TRBJ2-1; 7 nucleotides line up with TRBD2. Germline V gene sequence: CDR1 SGHVS, CDR2 FQNEAQ. The CDR3 loop spans 14 amino acids. The trim removed 0 bases at V and 4 bases at J, leaving 0 bases unmatched.

The chain joins TRBV6-1 to TRBJ2-2, with 10 bases identical to TRBD1. With 8 bases clipped from V and 6 bases from J, the junction kept 3 bases outside the gene matches. The CDR3 runs 13 residues. Germline V lookup: CDR1 MNHNS, CDR2 SASEGT. CDR3 nucleotides: TGTGCCAGCGGGGACAGGGGCCCCGGGGAGCTGTTTTTT. Amino acids: CASGDRGPGELFF.

The CDR3 region has the DNA TGTGCCACCAGCGTCGACAGGGTGGCGCATCAGGAGACCCAGTACTTC. Amino acid sequence: CATSVDRVAHQETQYF. The gene calls are TRBV15 and TRBJ2-5; 7 bases fit TRBD1. This CDR3 contains 16 residues. Germline V gene data show CDR1 as LNHNV and CDR2 as YYDKDF (reference sequence). V shed 5 bases and J 5 bases; nucleotides not matched to a gene: 14.

The CDR3 region is CASSQVRTGAEQYF. CDR3 sequence (DNA): TGCGCCAGCAGCCAAGTTAGGACAGGGGCCGAGCAGTACTTC. The chain has TRBV4-3 and TRBJ2-7; 9 nucleotides align to TRBD1. Looked up from germline, CDR1 is LGHNA and CDR2 is YSLEER. Trimming at V came to 1 base and at J to 6 bases, leaving 4 bases not matched to a gene. The CDR3 sequence is 14 residues long.

This chain links TRBV27 with TRBJ2-3, with TRBD2 matching 13 bases. Trimming took 6 bases from V and 0 from J; bases not matched to a gene: 9. CDR3 length: 18 amino acids. Germline lookup yields CDR1 MNHEY and CDR2 SMNVEV (reference sequence). The CDR3 sequence is CASRVARLAGGSTDTQYF. The CDR3 coding sequence is TGTGCCAGCAGGGTGGCCCGACTAGCGGGGGGTAGCACAGATACGCAGTATTTT.

CDR3 DNA sequence: TGTGCCAGCAGCCCGGCTGGCGGGGAGCTGTTTTTT. This codes for CASSPAGGELFF. This sequence joins TRBV5-6 and TRBJ2-2; D call uncertain. The CDR3 is 12 residues long. Germline V gene data show CDR1 as SGHDT and CDR2 as YYEEEE. Trimming left V 4 bases short and J 7 bases short, with 8 bases between.

The rearrangement uses TRBV28 and TRBJ1-6; tentatively, D is TRBD1 (6 bases). The V end was cut by 6 bases, the J end by 0 bases, with 12 bases between. Germline V gene lookup returns CDR1 MDHEN and CDR2 SYDVKM. The CDR3 runs to 16 residues. The CDR3 DNA follows: TGTGCCAGCAGGAGGCAGGGGAGCTCCTATAATTCACCCCTCCACTTT. Encoded protein: CASRRQGSSYNSPLHF. The complete variable domain, with remaining parts taken from reference TRBV28 and TRBJ1-6, reads DVKVTQSSRYLVKRTGEKVFLECVQDMDHENMFWYRQDPGLGLRLIYFSYDVKMKEKGDIPEGYSVSREKKERFSLILESASTNQTSMYLCASRRQGSSYNSPLHFGNGTRLTVT.

The chain has TRBV6-5 and TRBJ2-7; D gene uncertain. Germline V gives CDR1 MNHEY, CDR2 SVGAGI. V lost 5 bases and J lost 3, with 11 bases in between. This CDR3 spans 13 amino acids. The CDR3 bases are TGTGCCAGCAGTCCTATCTCCCTCTACGAGCAGTACTTC. Translation: CASSPISLYEQYF.

The gene calls are TRBV7-9 and TRBJ2-3, with 9 bases identical to TRBD2. With V trimmed by 5 bases and J by 2 bases, 8 bases remained unmatched. This CDR3 comprises 16 residues. In germline, CDR1 is SEHNR, CDR2 FQNEAQ (reference sequence). The chain's CDR3 is CASSRGGADYTDTQYF. DNA for the CDR3: TGTGCCAGCAGCCGCGGGGGGGCGGACTACACAGATACGCAGTATTTT.

Comment on this clone: The same CDR3 arises from other DNA sequences in this sample as well. The chain links TRBV9 to TRBJ2-3, with TRBD2 identical over 7 bases. Germline values: CDR1 SGDLS, CDR2 YYNGEE. This CDR3 spans 15 amino acids. The junction had 8 bases not matched to a gene; V was cut back by 3 bases and J by 4 bases. CDR3 region: CASSAGGGPPDTQYF. The CDR3, as DNA: TGTGCCAGCAGCGCGGGGGGAGGGCCCCCAGATACGCAGTATTTT. Based on the CDR3 plus reference TRBV9 and TRBJ2-3, the full variable domain is DSGVTQTPKHLITATGQRVTLRCSPRSGDLSVYWYQQSLDQGLQFLIQYYNGEERAKGNILERFSAQQFPDLHSELNLSSLELGDSALYFCASSAGGGPPDTQYFGPGTRLTVL.

This sequence joins TRBV9 and TRBJ2-3; possibly TRBD1 for D (6 bases). Germline CDR1 reads SGDLS; CDR2 reads YYNGEE. The CDR3 contains 17 residues. Trimming left V 4 bases short and J 4 bases short, with 22 bases between. This CDR3 is CASSSPTGTQRSDTQYF. Written as DNA, the CDR3 is TGTGCCAGCAGCTCTCCCACCGGGACACAAAGATCAGATACGCAGTATTTT.

J is TRBJ2-1 and V is TRBV14, with TRBD1 as a possible D gene (5 bases). From germline, CDR1 is SGHDN and CDR2 FVKESK. The CDR3 length is 12 residues. Trimming pared 4 bases from V and 8 bases from J, leaving 9 bases between. The CDR3 loop is CASSLDIHEQFF. The DNA of the CDR3 is TGTGCCAGCAGCCTGGACATCCATGAGCAGTTCTTC. Looking up the rest from reference TRBV14 and TRBJ2-1 gives the full variable domain: EAGVTQFPSHSVIEKGQTVTLRCDPISGHDNLYWYRRVMGKEIKFLLHFVKESKQDESGMPNNRFLAERTGGTYSTLKVQPAELEDSGVYFCASSLDIHEQFFGPGTRLTVL.

The chain has TRBV10-3 and TRBJ2-5; 7 positions agree with TRBD2. V was pared by 3 bases and J by 5 bases, with 9 bases of the junction left unmatched. This CDR3 comprises 15 residues. In germline, CDR1 is ENHRY, CDR2 SYGVKD. Written as DNA, the CDR3 is TGTGCCATCAGTGAATTTAGGGAGGGCGGTGAGACCCAGTACTTC. Its translation: CAISEFREGGETQYF.

This clone is a singleton in its sample. The J gene is TRBJ1-4, the V gene TRBV27; D not certain. CDR3 length equals 15 residues. Trimming removed 3 bases at V and 0 bases at J, with 8 bases between. Germline CDR1 is MNHEY and CDR2 is SMNVEV (reference sequence). This CDR3 is CASSFTVATNEKLFF. In nucleotides, the CDR3 is TGTGCCAGCAGTTTTACAGTCGCAACTAATGAAAAACTGTTTTTT.

The rearrangement uses TRBV4-3 and TRBJ2-6; D gene uncertain. Trimming shortened V by 1 base and J by 0 bases, and 10 bases separated the two germline ends. Germline V gene data show CDR1 as LGHNA and CDR2 as YSLEER. The CDR3 runs to 17 residues. CDR3 nucleotides: TGCGCCAGCAGCCAAGTCGGCGATCTCTCTGGGGCCAACGTCCTGACTTTC. Translation gives CASSQVGDLSGANVLTF.

J is TRBJ2-7 and V is TRBV5-6; either TRBD1 or TRBD2 may supply D (5 bases each). Germline loops: CDR1 SGHDT, CDR2 YYEEEE. Trimming pared 3 bases from V and 2 bases from J, leaving 9 bases between. CDR3 size: 13 residues. CDR3 loop: CASSSGAAYEQYF. The CDR3 region has the DNA TGTGCCAGCAGCTCCGGGGCCGCCTACGAGCAGTACTTC. Looking up the rest from reference TRBV5-6 and TRBJ2-7 gives the full variable domain: DAGVTQSPTHLIKTRGQQVTLRCSPKSGHDTVSWYQQALGQGPQFIFQYYEEEERQRGNFPDRFSGHQFPNYSSELNVNALLLGDSALYLCASSSGAAYEQYFGPGTRLTVT.

This clone occurred once. The genes are TRBV4-2 and TRBJ2-7, with 10 bases aligning to TRBD1. V lost 1 base and J lost 3; bases outside the gene matches: 9. Germline V gives CDR1 LGHNA, CDR2 YNFKEQ. The CDR3 covers 17 residues. In DNA form, the CDR3 reads TGTGCCAGCAGCCAAGGAGGGTCGGGACAGGGGAACTACGAGCAGTACTTC. Protein product: CASSQGGSGQGNYEQYF.

The chain has TRBV7-9 and TRBJ2-1, with D possibly TRBD2 on 9 matching bases. Germline V CDR1 and CDR2: SEHNR, FQNEAQ (reference sequence). Trimming pared 3 bases from V and 6 bases from J, leaving 24 bases between. This CDR3 spans 18 amino acids. In DNA, the CDR3 is TGTGCCAGCAGCTTGGACAGGGCTAGCGGGAAATTTGGCAATGAGCAGTTCTTC. This sequence encodes CASSLDRASGKFGNEQFF.